The 28 T cell receptor beta chains in this list originate from one sample, sequenced in a study of blood T cell repertoires in COVID-19. Repertoires were generated with immunoSEQ multiplex PCR, while TCRdb's copy carries only in-frame clones and drops some. The repertoire holds roughly 430,000 clones, with approximately 91% as singletons. Sequencing used PBMCs or T cells enriched from blood (not recorded which). These TCRs come from a middle-aged woman with acute COVID-19.

The chain is built from TRBV18 and TRBJ1-5; D unclear. Trimming took 3 bases from V and 8 from J, leaving 14 bases between them. The CDR3 runs to 14 residues. The germline V gene encodes CDR1 KGHSH and CDR2 LQKENI. CDR3 DNA sequence: TGTGCCAGCTCACCGAGGAAGAGCGAGGAGCCCCAGCATTTT. Its protein is CASSPRKSEEPQHF.

The rearrangement joins TRBV27 to TRBJ2-7, with 9 bases lining up with TRBD2. Germline V gives CDR1 MNHEY, CDR2 SMNVEV (reference sequence). The ends lost 7 bases at V and 7 bases at J; junction bases unmatched: 14. The CDR3 sequence is 15 residues long. This CDR3 is CASTNGGGGAKEQYF. DNA of the CDR3: TGTGCCAGCACCAATGGTGGCGGGGGGGCGAAAGAGCAGTACTTC.

CDR3 sequence: CASSELQGVSNEKLFF. The CDR3 region has the DNA TGTGCCAGCAGTGAATTACAGGGGGTTTCTAATGAAAAACTGTTTTTT. This chain uses TRBV2 with TRBJ1-4; 8 bases line up with TRBD1. V lost 2 bases and J lost 3; bases outside the gene matches: 5. CDR3 length equals 16 residues. Germline loops: CDR1 SNHLY, CDR2 FYNNEI.

The rearrangement links TRBV7-8 to TRBJ2-5; D may be TRBD2 (5 bases). Trimming left V 5 bases short and J 5 bases short, with 9 bases between. CDR3 length equals 12 residues. CDR1 and CDR2 (germline): SGHVS, FQNEAQ. CDR3 DNA: TGTGCCAGCAGCCCCCCGGGGGAGACCCAGTACTTC. Translating gives CASSPPGETQYF.

The V gene is TRBV29-1, the J gene TRBJ1-1; D remains ambiguous. The CDR3 extends over 14 amino acids. The germline V gene encodes CDR1 SQVTM and CDR2 ANQGSEA. V lost 3 bases, J lost 1 base, and 12 bases lay in between. This CDR3 reads CSVDRGLGNTEAFF. The DNA of the CDR3 is TGCAGCGTTGATCGAGGGCTCGGGAACACTGAAGCTTTCTTT.

As concerns this clone: An end of the junction differs from the germline gene, which may be a read error. The rearrangement joins TRBV15 to TRBJ1-6; 7 bases line up with TRBD1. The CDR3 has 13 amino acids. From germline, CDR1 is LNHNV and CDR2 YYDKDF (reference sequence). CDR3 amino acids: CASRGGSNSPLHF. The CDR3 region has the DNA TGTGCCTCCAGGGGGGGAAGCAATTCACCCCTCCACTTT.

The V call is TRBV2, the J call TRBJ2-3, with 8 bases lining up with TRBD2. The CDR3 extends over 14 amino acids. Per the germline V gene, CDR1 is SNHLY and CDR2 is FYNNEI. The V segment lost 11 bases and the J segment 2 bases; nucleotides outside the gene matches: 9. The DNA for the CDR3 is TGTGCCGGGTCGGGCGGGGGGACCACAGATACGCAGTATTTT. Translated, it gives CAGSGGGTTDTQYF.

V gene TRBV19 combines with J gene TRBJ1-3; 7 bases align to TRBD1. Trimming removed 4 bases from V and 4 bases from J; junction bases left unmatched: 7. CDR3 length: 15 residues. Per germline, CDR1 LNHDA and CDR2 SQIVND (reference sequence). The CDR3 loop is CASSTPQGPGNTIYF. CDR3 bases: TGTGCCAGTAGTACCCCACAGGGGCCCGGAAACACCATATATTTT.

This sequence joins TRBV19 and TRBJ2-2; D not resolved. Germline V lookup: CDR1 LNHDA, CDR2 SQIVND (reference sequence). The length of the CDR3 is 16 residues. Trimming pared 5 bases from V and 0 bases from J, leaving 13 bases between. DNA of the CDR3: TGTGCCAGTAGTGTTAGTCGCCCCCCGAACACCGGGGAGCTGTTTTTT. This gives the protein CASSVSRPPNTGELFF.

The J gene is TRBJ2-5, the V gene TRBV5-6, with 8 bases identical to TRBD1. CDR1 SGHDT and CDR2 YYEEEE come from the germline V gene. The CDR3 length is 17 residues. V lost 0 bases to trimming and J lost 5 bases; unmatched junction nucleotides: 12. CDR3 coding DNA: TGTGCCAGCAGCTTGGCTTGGGAGACAGGGGAGATGGAGACCCAGTACTTC. Its translation is CASSLAWETGEMETQYF.

The chain joins TRBV30 to TRBJ2-7; 9 bases line up with TRBD2. J was trimmed by 8 bases and V by 4 bases; bases with no gene match: 12. The length of the CDR3 is 14 residues. CDR1 and CDR2 from the germline V gene are GTSNPN and SVGIG (reference sequence). The CDR3 DNA reads as TGTGCCTGGAAGGGTAGCGGGGGACCTACCAAGCAGTACTTC. Translation: CAWKGSGGPTKQYF.

This clone was seen just once. The V and J genes are TRBV6-2 or TRBV6-3 and TRBJ2-5, with D possibly being TRBD2 (6 bases). The CDR3 is made up of 15 amino acids. Germline V gives CDR1 MNHEY, CDR2 SVGEGT. Trimming shortened V by 4 bases and J by 5 bases, and 17 bases separated the two germline ends. The DNA of the CDR3 is TGTGCCAGCAGTTTCCTTGGGACTCCCCGGGAGACCCAGTACTTC. It translates to CASSFLGTPRETQYF.

This clone has just a few counts. The chain employs TRBV2 and TRBJ1-1, with 7 bases fitting TRBD1. Germline lookup yields CDR1 SNHLY and CDR2 FYNNEI. This CDR3 comprises 13 residues. V gave up 6 bases and J gave up 0 bases; unmatched junction bases: 1. CDR3 sequence reads: CASRDRVNTEAFF. The DNA of the CDR3 is TGTGCCAGCAGAGACAGGGTGAACACTGAAGCTTTCTTT.

This clone is a singleton in its sample. The V call is TRBV5-1, the J call TRBJ2-5; 9 bases agree with TRBD2. The CDR3 runs 13 residues. Germline V gene sequence: CDR1 SGHRS, CDR2 YFSETQ. Trimming at V came to 5 bases and at J to 5 bases, leaving 4 bases not matched to a gene. CDR3 residues: CASRAGGSETQYF. CDR3 nucleotides: TGCGCCAGCAGAGCGGGGGGAAGTGAGACCCAGTACTTC.

The chain links TRBV15 to TRBJ1-6; possible D gene TRBD1, 5 bases. Germline loops: CDR1 LNHNV, CDR2 YYDKDF (reference sequence). CDR3 length: 13 amino acids. The germline V and J ends were trimmed by 1 base and 7 bases, with 5 bases remaining between them. The CDR3 region has the DNA TGTGCCACCAGCAGAGGGGGCAATTCACCCCTCCACTTT. It translates to CATSRGGNSPLHF.

The chain combines TRBV5-4 with TRBJ2-5, with 7 bases matching TRBD2. Germline CDR1 reads SGHNT; CDR2 reads YYREEE (reference sequence). CDR3 length equals 15 residues. V shed 4 bases and J 3 bases; nucleotides not matched to a gene: 9. CDR3 sequence reads: CASSGDGAGEETQYF. The CDR3 nucleotides are TGTGCCAGCAGCGGGGACGGGGCGGGAGAAGAGACCCAGTACTTC.

The chain links TRBV11-2 to TRBJ1-6; the D gene is possibly TRBD1 (6 bases). Per germline, CDR1 SGHAT and CDR2 FQNNGV. The CDR3 runs to 14 residues. Trimming cost V 5 bases and J 5 bases, with 10 bases left between them. The CDR3 region is CASSQGWNNSPLHF. CDR3 nucleotides: TGTGCCAGCAGCCAGGGGTGGAATAATTCACCCCTCCACTTT.

The rearrangement uses TRBV19 and TRBJ2-1; D is possibly TRBD2 (6 bases). The CDR3 is made up of 17 amino acids. With 5 bases removed from V and 2 bases from J, the gap between germline ends came to 19 bases. Germline V lookup: CDR1 LNHDA, CDR2 SQIVND (reference sequence). CDR3 coding DNA: TGTGCCAGTAGTTCACCCGGGACTCCAATCCCCTACAATGAGCAGTTCTTC. This codes for CASSSPGTPIPYNEQFF.

The chain has TRBV19 and TRBJ2-1; 12 bases are shared with TRBD1. V shed 2 bases, J shed 0 bases, and the junction held 8 bases outside the gene matches. Germline V gene lookup returns CDR1 LNHDA and CDR2 SQIVND (reference sequence). This CDR3 region has 19 residues. CDR3 region: CASSIRGQGAISSYNEQFF. The CDR3 DNA sequence: TGTGCCAGTAGTATAAGGGGACAGGGGGCCATAAGCTCCTACAATGAGCAGTTCTTC.

V usage is TRBV24-1 and J usage is TRBJ1-1; D perhaps matches TRBD1 (6 bases). The CDR3 consists of 15 residues. V lost 2 bases, J lost 3 bases, and 12 bases lay in between. Germline CDR1 is KGHDR and CDR2 is SFDVKD. CDR3 DNA: TGTGCCACCAGTGATTCCGGGGAGGGGGACACTGAAGCTTTCTTT. It is translated as CATSDSGEGDTEAFF.

The chain has TRBV29-1 and TRBJ1-2; 7 bases are shared with TRBD1. The V gene's germline CDR1 is SQVTM and CDR2 ANQGSEA. There are 14 residues in the CDR3. The ends lost 6 bases at V and 6 bases at J; junction bases unmatched: 13. CDR3 sequence: CSVDQDRVLDGYTF. The CDR3 bases are TGCAGCGTAGACCAAGACAGGGTCCTGGATGGCTACACCTTC.

The chain has TRBV5-1 and TRBJ2-2; 9 positions agree with TRBD1. The CDR3 is 16 residues long. In germline, CDR1 is SGHRS, CDR2 YFSETQ. V lost 4 bases, J lost 3 bases, and 7 bases stayed unmatched. CDR3 in amino acids: CASSARQGVDTGELFF. CDR3 nucleotide sequence: TGCGCCAGCAGCGCAAGACAGGGGGTCGACACCGGGGAGCTGTTTTTT.

The rearrangement uses TRBV7-8 and TRBJ1-1; perhaps TRBD1 as D (5 bases). Germline CDR1 and CDR2: SGHVS and FQNEAQ. Trimming stripped 0 bases from V and 1 base from J, with 9 bases between. The CDR3 extends over 15 amino acids. The CDR3 is CASSLARVGNTEAFF. The CDR3 coding sequence is TGTGCCAGCAGCTTAGCCAGGGTCGGGAACACTGAAGCTTTCTTT. Complete variable domain (other parts from reference TRBV7-8 and TRBJ1-1): GAGVSQSPRYKVAKRGQDVALRCDPISGHVSLFWYQQALGQGPEFLTYFQNEAQLDKSGLPSDRFFAERPEGSVSTLKIQRTQQEDSAVYLCASSLARVGNTEAFFGQGTRLTVV.

The chain employs TRBV9 and TRBJ2-2, with D possibly being TRBD2 (5 bases). From germline, CDR1 is SGDLS and CDR2 YYNGEE. V lost 5 bases and J lost 9, with 17 bases in between. CDR3 length equals 14 residues. The CDR3 region has the DNA TGTGCCAGCAGTGGAGTGGCGGGTCAAAGGGAGCTGTTTTTT. It is translated as CASSGVAGQRELFF.

This chain joins TRBV18 and TRBJ1-3, with D unresolved. This CDR3 has 14 residues. Germline CDR1 is KGHSH and CDR2 is LQKENI. V was shortened by 2 bases and J by 0 bases, with 5 bases between the two germline ends. The CDR3 sequence: CASSPMSSGNTIYF. The CDR3 coding sequence is TGTGCCAGCTCACCAATGAGCTCTGGAAACACCATATATTTT.

The gene calls are TRBV28 and TRBJ2-2; TRBD2 agrees at 8 bases. Germline CDR1 is MDHEN and CDR2 is SYDVKM. The ends lost 11 bases at V and 3 bases at J; junction bases unmatched: 8. The CDR3 spans 14 residues. The CDR3 protein is CAVTRGAHTGELFF. The CDR3 DNA is TGTGCCGTTACGCGGGGGGCCCACACCGGGGAGCTGTTTTTT.

The chain links TRBV19 to TRBJ1-4; the D is unclear. Trimming stripped 3 bases from V and 8 bases from J, with 10 bases between. This CDR3 region has 13 residues. The germline V gene has CDR1 LNHDA and CDR2 SQIVND (reference sequence). The CDR3 DNA is TGTGCCAGTAGTATCCAGGCCGAAGAAAAACTGTTTTTT. It yields the protein CASSIQAEEKLFF. Supplemented by reference TRBV19 and TRBJ1-4, the full variable domain reads DGGITQSPKYLFRKEGQNVTLSCEQNLNHDAMYWYRQDPGQGLRLIYYSQIVNDFQKGDIAEGYSVSREKKESFPLTVTSAQKNPTAFYLCASSIQAEEKLFFGSGTQLSVL.

This chain connects TRBV20-1 to TRBJ2-1; 10 positions agree with TRBD2. Germline lookup yields CDR1 DFQATT and CDR2 SNEGSKA (reference sequence). The CDR3 runs to 15 residues. V lost 3 bases to trimming and J lost 4 bases; unmatched junction nucleotides: 6. Here the CDR3 DNA reads TGCAGTGCTAGTGCTAGCGGGGGTTTTTACAATGAGCAGTTCTTC. It encodes CSASASGGFYNEQFF.